A single sample is the source of the 30 T cell receptor beta chains below, sequenced in a study of cytomegalovirus exposure and HLA in healthy donors. The PCR employed 60 Vbeta primers together with 13 Jbeta primers. Generated by immunoSEQ multiplex PCR, the TCRdb table keeps only in-frame clones and is missing some. Of 99,000 or so clones listed, about 83% are singletons. Material for sequencing was PBMCs. These receptors came from a man aged 55-75 years in good health and CMV-seropositive.

V gene TRBV4-3 combines with J gene TRBJ2-7; 8 nucleotides agree with TRBD2. Germline CDR1 is LGHNA and CDR2 is YSLEER. Trimming took 0 bases from V and 7 from J; bases not matched to a gene: 17. This CDR3 is 18 amino acids long. Here the CDR3 DNA reads TGCGCCAGCAGCCAAGAGGTCCCCGGAAGCGGGGGAGGGTGGGAGCAGTACTTC. The encoded protein is CASSQEVPGSGGGWEQYF.

The gene calls are TRBV6-4 and TRBJ1-5, with D possibly being TRBD1 (6 bases). This CDR3 region has 16 residues. Looked up from germline, CDR1 is MRHNA and CDR2 is SNTAGT. Trimming removed 9 bases at V and 6 bases at J, with 24 bases between. The CDR3 protein is CASMEKGGTFFQPQHF. The CDR3 DNA reads as TGTGCCAGTATGGAGAAAGGTGGGACATTTTTTCAGCCCCAGCATTTT.

The CDR3 sequence is CASSITSNGGHRSYEQYF. In DNA form, the CDR3 reads TGTGCCAGTAGTATCACTTCGAATGGGGGCCACCGCTCCTACGAGCAGTACTTC. The chain uses TRBV19 and TRBJ2-7; weak D call: TRBD1 (6 bases). Per germline, CDR1 LNHDA and CDR2 SQIVND (reference sequence). Trimming removed 3 bases at V and 0 bases at J, with 21 bases between. The CDR3 extends over 18 amino acids.

This chain joins TRBV6-1 and TRBJ2-1, with 10 bases identical to TRBD2. There are 14 residues in the CDR3. Germline lookup yields CDR1 MNHNS and CDR2 SASEGT. Losses at the gene ends were 10 bases for V and 6 bases for J; bases not matched to a gene: 9. CDR3 in amino acids: CATRAGGQGNEQFF. CDR3 nucleotide sequence: TGTGCCACCAGAGCGGGGGGGCAAGGCAATGAGCAGTTCTTC.

The chain combines TRBV29-1 with TRBJ2-5, with D tentatively TRBD2 (6 bases). The CDR3 sequence is 14 residues long. In germline, CDR1 is SQVTM, CDR2 ANQGSEA. V lost 4 bases to trimming and J lost 4 bases, with 16 bases between them. The CDR3 nucleotides read TGCAGCGTTGTTAGTCCGGGACTCCGAGAGACCCAGTACTTC. This translates into CSVVSPGLRETQYF.

The chain couples TRBV7-9 to TRBJ2-1; D might be TRBD1 (5 bases). Trimming removed 4 bases at V and 7 bases at J, with 8 bases between. The length of the CDR3 is 12 residues. The germline CDR1 and CDR2 sequences are SEHNR and FQNEAQ (reference sequence). Written as DNA, the CDR3 is TGTGCCAGCAGCTCGCCAGGGAATGAGCAGTTCTTC. Translation gives CASSSPGNEQFF.

The rearrangement links TRBV7-6 to TRBJ2-5; 10 bases fit TRBD1. This CDR3 comprises 15 residues. V shed 3 bases and J 5 bases; nucleotides not matched to a gene: 6. In germline, CDR1 is SGHVS, CDR2 FNYEAQ. CDR3 protein: CASSLRTGGAETQYF. CDR3 nucleotide sequence: TGTGCCAGCAGCTTGAGGACAGGGGGTGCGGAGACCCAGTACTTC.

This clone was counted only a few times. The chain links TRBV5-1 to TRBJ1-6; TRBD1 matches at 7 bases. Germline V gives CDR1 SGHRS, CDR2 YFSETQ. V was pared by 4 bases and J by 5 bases, with 6 bases of the junction left unmatched. The CDR3 runs to 15 residues. In DNA form, the CDR3 reads TGCGCCAGCAGCCTGACAGGGAAAAATAATTCACCCCTCCACTTT. Amino acids: CASSLTGKNNSPLHF.

This rearrangement joins TRBV7-6 to TRBJ1-5, with TRBD1 as a possible D gene (6 bases). Germline V lookup: CDR1 SGHVS, CDR2 FNYEAQ. V lost 5 bases, J lost 7 bases, and 15 bases lay in between. The CDR3 covers 14 residues. CDR3 protein: CASSQNREGQPQHF. In nucleotides, the CDR3 is TGTGCCAGCAGCCAGAACAGGGAAGGGCAGCCCCAGCATTTT.

The chain is built from TRBV6-1 and TRBJ2-1; 9 bases line up with TRBD2. The CDR3 runs to 16 residues. Germline-derived CDR1 and CDR2 are MNHNS and SASEGT. V dropped 0 bases and J dropped 3; count of bases not matched to a gene: 3. This CDR3 reads CASSEASSGGYNEQFF. The CDR3 nucleotides read TGTGCCAGCAGTGAAGCAAGTAGCGGGGGCTACAATGAGCAGTTCTTC.

This clone was picked up one time. The chain uses TRBV5-6 and TRBJ1-6, with D unresolved. Looked up from germline, CDR1 is SGHDT and CDR2 is YYEEEE. V gave up 0 bases and J gave up 0 bases, with 10 bases separating them. CDR3 length equals 17 residues. The DNA for the CDR3 is TGTGCCAGCAGCTTGGCGCAGGACTACTCCTATAATTCACCCCTCCACTTT. Its protein product is CASSLAQDYSYNSPLHF.

The CDR3 loop reads CASSLWTGDYEQYF. The CDR3 coding sequence is TGTGCCAGCAGCTTATGGACAGGGGACTACGAGCAGTACTTC. The rearrangement links TRBV7-2 to TRBJ2-7; 9 positions match TRBD1. Germline CDR1 reads SGHTA; CDR2 reads FQGNSA. There are 14 residues in the CDR3. V shed 2 bases and J 3 bases; nucleotides not matched to a gene: 2.

The sample holds a few counts of this clone. The chain is built from TRBV6-1 and TRBJ1-3; unclear D gene. The V gene lost 3 bases and the J gene lost 3 bases, with 6 bases spanning the gap. There are 13 residues in the CDR3. The germline V gene has CDR1 MNHNS and CDR2 SASEGT. The DNA of the CDR3 is TGTGCCAGCAGTGACAGTATTGGAAACACCATATATTTT. The encoded protein is CASSDSIGNTIYF.

The DNA for the CDR3 is TGTGCCAGCCAGCGCGGGCCCCTGGAGGGCGAGCAGTACTTC. Amino acids: CASQRGPLEGEQYF. The V and J genes are TRBV7-3 and TRBJ2-7; tentatively, D is TRBD2 (6 bases). This CDR3 has 14 amino acids. V lost 8 bases to trimming and J lost 6 bases, with 20 bases between them. The V gene's germline CDR1 is SGHTA and CDR2 FQGTGA.

The V and J genes are TRBV19 and TRBJ2-5; TRBD1 matches at 10 bases. The length of the CDR3 is 15 residues. Germline CDR1 reads LNHDA; CDR2 reads SQIVND (reference sequence). V lost 11 bases, J lost 1 base, and 10 bases stayed unmatched. Here the CDR3 reads CAVGATGGFQETQYF. CDR3 sequence (DNA): TGTGCCGTGGGGGCGACAGGGGGCTTCCAAGAGACCCAGTACTTC.

CDR3: CASSGGYEQYF. For the CDR3, the DNA is TGTGCCAGCAGCGGAGGTTACGAGCAGTACTTC. V usage is TRBV6-6 and J usage is TRBJ2-5; D might be TRBD2 (5 bases). Matching the DNA end better, TRBJ2-7 makes the J call doubtful. This CDR3 has 11 amino acids. From germline, CDR1 is MNHNY and CDR2 SVGAGI (reference sequence).

V and J are TRBV15 and TRBJ2-3, with 11 bases lining up with TRBD1. The CDR3 has 17 residues. Germline loops: CDR1 LNHNV, CDR2 YYDKDF (reference sequence). V shed 4 bases and J 4 bases; nucleotides not matched to a gene: 10. Written as DNA, the CDR3 is TGTGCCACCAGCACAGGACCGGACAGGGGGCAGGCAGATACGCAGTATTTT. It codes for CATSTGPDRGQADTQYF.

The V and J genes are TRBV2 and TRBJ2-7; D might be TRBD1 (6 bases). Trimming shortened V by 4 bases and J by 5 bases, and 15 bases separated the two germline ends. Germline V lookup: CDR1 SNHLY, CDR2 FYNNEI. The CDR3 covers 14 residues. The DNA of the CDR3 is TGTGCCAGCAGTGTGGGACACCTCAGGGACGAGCAGTACTTC. The encoded protein is CASSVGHLRDEQYF.

This clone has a single count. This chain links TRBV6-1 with TRBJ2-3; 11 bases match TRBD2. The CDR3 runs to 14 residues. Germline V gene data show CDR1 as MNHNS and CDR2 as SASEGT. V lost 8 bases to trimming and J lost 5 bases; unmatched junction nucleotides: 6. The CDR3 sequence: CASFLAGGGDTQYF. CDR3 coding DNA: TGTGCCAGCTTCCTAGCGGGGGGAGGAGATACGCAGTATTTT.

The J gene is TRBJ1-4, the V gene TRBV18, with D unclear. Trimming shortened V by 3 bases and J by 8 bases, and 13 bases separated the two germline ends. This CDR3 contains 14 residues. CDR1 KGHSH and CDR2 LQKENI come from the germline V gene. DNA of the CDR3: TGTGCCAGCTCACCTAGCGCAGGCGAAGAAAAACTGTTTTTT. Its translation is CASSPSAGEEKLFF.

This rearrangement joins TRBV14 to TRBJ1-4, with 10 bases matching TRBD1. Germline V CDR1 and CDR2: SGHDN, FVKESK. This CDR3 has 17 residues. V trimming: 0 bases; J trimming: 7 bases; junction bases outside the gene matches: 8. The CDR3 DNA sequence: TGTGCCAGCAGCCAAGAGATACCGGGACAGGGGTCTGAAAAACTGTTTTTT. Translated, it gives CASSQEIPGQGSEKLFF.

The V gene is TRBV27, the J gene TRBJ2-7; TRBD1 agrees at 7 bases. The CDR3 totals 13 residues. In germline, CDR1 is MNHEY, CDR2 SMNVEV (reference sequence). Trimming removed 5 bases from V and 2 bases from J; junction bases left unmatched: 3. This CDR3 reads CASSPGTAYEQYF. The DNA of the CDR3 is TGTGCCAGCAGTCCGGGGACAGCCTACGAGCAGTACTTC.

The chain carries TRBV27 and TRBJ2-5; 10 positions agree with TRBD1. With the DNA end fitting TRBJ2-7 better, the J assignment may be wrong. This CDR3 has 16 residues. Looked up from germline, CDR1 is MNHEY and CDR2 is SMNVEV (reference sequence). The CDR3 here is CASSRNRDRGSYEQYF. CDR3 DNA: TGTGCCAGCAGTCGGAACCGGGACAGGGGTTCCTACGAGCAGTACTTC.

The chain employs TRBV2 and TRBJ2-7, with D maybe TRBD2 (5 bases). With 7 bases removed from V and 5 bases from J, the gap between germline ends came to 18 bases. The CDR3 spans 14 residues. CDR1 is SNHLY and CDR2 is FYNNEI in the germline V gene. The CDR3 loop is CASKFNTRVDEQYF. The CDR3 region has the DNA TGTGCCAGCAAGTTCAACACGAGGGTTGACGAGCAGTACTTC. Looking up the rest from reference TRBV2 and TRBJ2-7 gives the full variable domain: EPEVTQTPSHQVTQMGQEVILRCVPISNHLYFYWYRQILGQKVEFLVSFYNNEISEKSEIFDDQFSVERPDGSNFTLKIRSTKLEDSAMYFCASKFNTRVDEQYFGPGTRLTVT.

V usage is TRBV10-3 and J usage is TRBJ2-5, with D perhaps matching TRBD1 (6 bases). This CDR3 spans 16 amino acids. Germline CDR1 reads ENHRY; CDR2 reads SYGVKD. Deletions cut 2 bases from V and 1 base from J, with 14 bases between. In DNA form, the CDR3 reads TGTGCCATCAGTGAGCCTTCCGGGACACCCCAAGAGACCCAGTACTTC. Translating it yields CAISEPSGTPQETQYF.

The rearrangement links TRBV11-3 to TRBJ2-2, with 12 bases lining up with TRBD1. Losses at the gene ends were 5 bases for V and 5 bases for J; bases not matched to a gene: 12. This CDR3 comprises 18 residues. CDR1 is SGHNT and CDR2 is YENEEA in the germline V gene. DNA for the CDR3: TGTGCCAGCAGCCCTTCACGCGGGACAGGGGGCTTGACCGGGGAGCTGTTTTTT. Translated, it gives CASSPSRGTGGLTGELFF.

The J gene is TRBJ2-3, the V gene TRBV7-8; D might be TRBD2 (6 bases). The length of the CDR3 is 14 residues. The germline V and J ends were trimmed by 7 bases and 3 bases, with 14 bases remaining between them. From germline, CDR1 is SGHVS and CDR2 FQNEAQ. The CDR3 here is CASIQLRGTDTQYF. In nucleotides, the CDR3 is TGTGCCAGCATCCAACTGCGGGGAACAGATACGCAGTATTTT.

This clone was seen repeatedly, ten times or more. The CDR3 sequence is CASSVDGHLKETQYF. The CDR3 DNA reads TGTGCCAGCAGCGTAGACGGACACCTAAAAGAGACCCAGTACTTC. The chain employs TRBV9 and TRBJ2-5; D is perhaps TRBD1 (5 bases). Trimming cost V 0 bases and J 3 bases, with 12 bases left between them. Germline V gene data show CDR1 as SGDLS and CDR2 as YYNGEE. This CDR3 comprises 15 residues. The whole variable domain, filled in from reference TRBV9 and TRBJ2-5, reads DSGVTQTPKHLITATGQRVTLRCSPRSGDLSVYWYQQSLDQGLQFLIQYYNGEERAKGNILERFSAQQFPDLHSELNLSSLELGDSALYFCASSVDGHLKETQYFGPGTRLLVL.

This sequence joins TRBV10-1 and TRBJ1-1; a weak D match, TRBD1 (6 bases). CDR3 length equals 13 residues. The germline CDR1 and CDR2 sequences are WNHNN and SYGVQD (reference sequence). V gave up 2 bases and J gave up 6 bases, with 10 bases separating them. CDR3 bases: TGCGCCAGCAGTGAGCTTCCAGGGGCTGAAGCTTTCTTT. As protein: CASSELPGAEAFF.

As for this clone: At one end, the junction sequence differs from germline, possibly due to a read error. The chain couples TRBV7-9 to TRBJ1-2; 11 bases match TRBD1. Looked up from germline, CDR1 is SEHNR and CDR2 is FQNEAQ (reference sequence). The CDR3 is made up of 17 amino acids. CDR3: CSSSVEIRDRGLYGYTF. In DNA, the CDR3 is TGTTCCAGCAGCGTAGAGATCCGGGACAGGGGGTTATATGGCTACACCTTC.